This T cell receptor (beta chain) was sequenced during a study of shared clonotypes between healthy human individuals. Assay used: immunoSEQ multiplex PCR; TCRdb lists only in-frame clones, some missing. The table includes about a million clones, 76% detected once. The sequence was collected from a man aged 18 to 29 in good health. The sequenced sample consisted of memory CD4+ T cells sorted from blood. Subset: CD45RA-negative fraction.

CDR3 residues: CASSGTTLVGELFF. In DNA, the CDR3 is TGTGCCAGCAGCGGTACTACCTTAGTCGGGGAGCTGTTTTTT. This chain uses TRBV6-1 with TRBJ2-2; D remains ambiguous. The V gene's germline CDR1 is MNHNS and CDR2 SASEGT. Trimming shortened V by 6 bases and J by 7 bases, and 15 bases separated the two germline ends. CDR3 length equals 14 residues.